This TCR beta chain was recovered during a study of patients and donors after allogeneic stem cell transplantation (dated by TCRdb to 2019 to 2021). The library was made by RT-PCR. The reads were generated on a NextSeq 550. TCRdb reprocessed the public reads (quality trimming at Q25 with fastp, clone calling with MiXCR) and kept in-frame beta chains. Identical CDR3 protein sequences are pooled into one entry, listed with their most common genes and DNA. Across this sample there are 90,000 to 120,000 distinct CDR3 sequences, with 35% to 45% seen only once. About 27% of the sample is held by the ten biggest clonotypes. Spanning cysteine to phenylalanine, the CDR3 consists of 14 amino acids. The only DNA kept is the CDR3, 42 bases in frame from the first base. Looking up the germline V gene yields CDR1 SNHLY and CDR2 FYNNEI. From V the trimming removes 10 bases and from J it removes 6 bases, while the gene matches leave 11 bases of the junction unaccounted for.

This clonotype was detected only a few times. It has no known antigen specificity. No much larger clone exists at a distance of one base, and base qualities are not known. The clonotype originates from a human donor who was either an allogeneic HSCT recipient or a stem cell or donor lymphocyte infusion donor (not recorded which). It is not recorded whose cells these are; they may come from a transplant donor. Sequences were obtained from blood, either unsorted or a sorted T cell fraction (not recorded which). The V and J segments used are TRBV2 and TRBJ1-4; 7 bases in the junction line up with TRBD1. This receptor has the CDR3 CATRPTGEDEKLFF. In nucleotides, the sequence is TGTGCCACCCGGCCTACAGGGGAAGATGAAAAACTGTTTTTT.